Each of the 9 T cell receptor beta chains below was sequenced from the same sample in a study of T cells in Graves' hyperthyroidism and ophthalmopathy. RNA transcripts provided the source from which TCR beta CDR3 regions were amplified. HTBI primers were used for first-round RT-PCR of the TCR CDR3. TCRdb re-called the multiplex PCR reads through MiXCR, storing one row per CDR3 protein. The sample records hundreds of thousands of distinct CDR3 sequences, approximately 13% being singletons. The source material was blood. Receptors were obtained from a woman aged 25-40 years with Graves' hyperthyroidism.

This chain joins TRBV27 and TRBJ1-2; D call uncertain. Trimming took off 6 bases at V and 4 bases at J, with 12 bases between the two ends. This CDR3 spans 13 amino acids. Germline V gene lookup returns CDR1 MNHEY and CDR2 SMNVEV (reference sequence). The CDR3 bases are TGTGCCAGCAGGGACCCTTATTCCTATGGCTACACCTTC. Amino acids: CASRDPYSYGYTF.

A few counts support this clonotype. The rearrangement uses TRBV19 and TRBJ2-2; D gene unclear. CDR1 and CDR2 (germline): LNHDA, SQIVND (reference sequence). The CDR3 consists of 15 residues. The ends were cut back, 1 base at V and 0 bases at J, with 6 bases in the middle. As DNA, the CDR3 is TGTGCCAGTAGTATAGTACTGGCGAACACCGGGGAGCTGTTTTTT. Protein sequence: CASSIVLANTGELFF.

This clonotype has ten or more counts. One end of the junction is discordant with germline, which a read error may explain. This chain links TRBV7-7 with TRBJ2-1; a possible D gene is TRBD1 (6 bases). The CDR3 is 13 residues long. Germline V gives CDR1 SSHAT, CDR2 FNYEAQ (reference sequence). The DNA for the CDR3 is TGTGCTAGCAGCTTAGGGGGAATCAATGAGCAGTTCTTC. Translation: CASSLGGINEQFF.

The chain is built from TRBV9 and TRBJ2-3, with a possible D match to TRBD1 (6 bases). The CDR3 runs to 16 residues. V was cut by 2 bases and J by 5 bases, with 18 bases left in between. The germline V gene encodes CDR1 SGDLS and CDR2 YYNGEE. DNA for the CDR3: TGTGCCAGCAGCGTGGCGGCCCAGGGGCTCAGAGATACGCAGTATTTT. Protein product: CASSVAAQGLRDTQYF.

This clonotype was recorded at least ten times. The V call is TRBV12-3 or TRBV12-4, the J call TRBJ2-1; 8 bases agree with TRBD1. Trimming took 5 bases from V and 6 from J; bases not matched to a gene: 9. There are 15 residues in the CDR3. The CDR3 spells CASSRSGGESNEQFF. DNA of the CDR3: TGTGCCAGCAGTCGATCAGGGGGCGAGAGCAATGAGCAGTTCTTC.

The sample holds many counts of this clonotype. The genes are TRBV12-3 or TRBV12-4 and TRBJ2-3; D is uncertain. This CDR3 is built from 13 residues. The V gene lost 5 bases and the J gene lost 4 bases, with 10 bases spanning the gap. CDR3 sequence: CASSPDGSDTQYF. The CDR3 nucleotides are TGTGCCAGCAGTCCCGACGGTTCAGATACGCAGTATTTT.

This clonotype was detected ten times or more. V and J are TRBV11-3 and TRBJ2-5; TRBD1 might be the D (6 bases). Germline CDR1 is SGHNT and CDR2 is YENEEA. The CDR3 sequence is 16 residues long. V was trimmed by 5 bases and J by 3 bases, leaving 19 bases between them. CDR3 protein: CASSETGGIGKETQYF. For the CDR3, the DNA is TGTGCCAGCAGCGAGACAGGCGGTATAGGAAAAGAGACCCAGTACTTC.

This clonotype was picked up many times. The chain combines TRBV12-3 or TRBV12-4 with TRBJ1-3; D might be TRBD1 (6 bases). The CDR3 length is 16 residues. V was cut by 3 bases and J by 1 base, with 13 bases left in between. CDR3 sequence: CASSLRGIGSGNTIYF. CDR3 sequence (DNA): TGTGCCAGCAGTTTGAGGGGGATCGGATCTGGAAACACCATATATTTT.

Ten or more counts support this clonotype. CDR3 protein: CASSVRTSGIGELFF. Written as DNA, the CDR3 is TGTGCCAGCAGTGTACGGACTAGCGGGATCGGGGAGCTGTTTTTT. The chain joins TRBV2 to TRBJ2-2; 12 bases are shared with TRBD2. J gave up 7 bases and V 4 bases, and 4 bases lay outside the gene matches. The germline gives CDR1 SNHLY, CDR2 FYNNEI. The CDR3 is made up of 15 amino acids.